What follows are 26 T cell receptor beta chains derived from one specimen sequenced in a study of blood T cell repertoires in COVID-19. This table comes from immunoSEQ multiplex PCR, and its TCRdb copy is limited to in-frame clones, with some not included. The sample gives some 400,000 clones, around 87% of which show up once; 1.1% is in the top ten. Specimen: PBMCs or T cells enriched from blood (not recorded which). These TCRs come from a man aged 25 to 45 who had recovered from COVID-19.

The V call is TRBV6-1, the J call TRBJ1-4; D gene ambiguous. The germline CDR1 and CDR2 sequences are MNHNS and SASEGT. This CDR3 is built from 15 residues. Trimming cost V 0 bases and J 11 bases, with 16 bases left between them. CDR3 sequence reads: CASSEAHGALTKLFF. DNA of the CDR3: TGTGCCAGCAGTGAAGCGCACGGAGCCCTGACCAAACTGTTTTTT.

V gene TRBV11-2 combines with J gene TRBJ2-6; no clear D. Germline values: CDR1 SGHAT, CDR2 FQNNGV. Trimming shortened V by 3 bases and J by 3 bases, and 12 bases separated the two germline ends. The CDR3 runs to 16 residues. The CDR3: CASSFQALSGANVLTF. DNA for the CDR3: TGTGCCAGCAGCTTTCAGGCCCTTAGTGGGGCCAACGTCCTGACTTTC. The whole variable domain, filled in from reference TRBV11-2 and TRBJ2-6, reads EAGVAQSPRYKIIEKRQSVAFWCNPISGHATLYWYQQILGQGPKLLIQFQNNGVVDDSQLPKDRFSAERLKGVDSTLKIQPAKLEDSAVYLCASSFQALSGANVLTFGAGSRLTVL.

The chain combines TRBV5-4 with TRBJ2-1, with D hard to call. Looked up from germline, CDR1 is SGHNT and CDR2 is YYREEE (reference sequence). The CDR3 has 15 residues. With 0 bases removed from V and 0 bases from J, the gap between germline ends came to 7 bases. The CDR3 nucleotides read TGTGCCAGCAGCTTGGACCAGAACTCCTACAATGAGCAGTTCTTC. Amino acid sequence: CASSLDQNSYNEQFF.

This clone was recorded once. The CDR3 reads CATAGDHNEQFF. For the CDR3, the DNA is TGTGCCACTGCGGGAGACCACAATGAGCAGTTCTTC. The chain carries TRBV10-3 and TRBJ2-1; TRBD2 aligns across 7 bases. V trimming: 10 bases; J trimming: 5 bases; junction bases outside the gene matches: 5. CDR1 is ENHRY and CDR2 is SYGVKD in the germline V gene. This CDR3 contains 12 residues.

The chain is built from TRBV7-2 and TRBJ1-5; 10 positions agree with TRBD1. The CDR3 covers 17 residues. The V gene end was trimmed by 5 bases and the J gene end by 0 bases; junction bases not matched to a gene: 7. Germline lookup yields CDR1 SGHTA and CDR2 FQGNSA. CDR3 region: CASSPGTGVFSNQPQHF. The CDR3 DNA sequence: TGTGCCAGCAGCCCCGGGACAGGGGTCTTTAGCAATCAGCCCCAGCATTTT.

The V gene is TRBV5-4, the J gene TRBJ2-3, with D perhaps matching TRBD2 (7 bases). The germline V gene has CDR1 SGHNT and CDR2 YYREEE (reference sequence). The CDR3 loop spans 15 amino acids. Trimming left V 1 base short and J 0 bases short, with 9 bases between. The DNA of the CDR3 is TGTGCCAGCAGCTTGAGGGGGGGGAGCACAGATACGCAGTATTTT. Translation gives CASSLRGGSTDTQYF.

This chain joins TRBV7-6 and TRBJ2-7, with D maybe TRBD2 (6 bases). The CDR3 consists of 16 residues. Germline CDR1 reads SGHVS; CDR2 reads FNYEAQ. Trimming pared 5 bases from V and 3 bases from J, leaving 20 bases between. CDR3 in DNA: TGTGCCAGCAGCGCTGGTGGGTTTAGCGGAGGCTACGAGCAGTACTTC. Protein product: CASSAGGFSGGYEQYF. Full variable domain (rest looked up from reference TRBV7-6 and TRBJ2-7): GAGVSQSPRYKVTKRGQDVALRCDPISGHVSLYWYRQALGQGPEFLTYFNYEAQQDKSGLPNDRFSAERPEGSISTLTIQRTEQRDSAMYRCASSAGGFSGGYEQYFGPGTRLTVT.

The sample holds one count of this clone. The gene calls are TRBV30 and TRBJ1-2, with a tentative D call TRBD1 (5 bases). The CDR3 length is 14 residues. Germline values: CDR1 GTSNPN, CDR2 SVGIG (reference sequence). V gave up 2 bases and J gave up 4 bases, with 14 bases separating them. The CDR3 coding sequence is TGTGCCTGGAGTCTTCCCGACAGAATCTATGGCTACACCTTC. The encoded protein is CAWSLPDRIYGYTF.

The CDR3 sequence is CASSPSGQVNTEAFF. In nucleotides, the CDR3 is TGTGCCAGCTCACCTTCAGGGCAGGTGAACACTGAAGCTTTCTTT. The chain recombines TRBV18 with TRBJ1-1; possible D gene TRBD1, 5 bases. The germline CDR1 and CDR2 sequences are KGHSH and LQKENI. The CDR3 runs 15 residues. V gave up 3 bases and J gave up 0 bases, with 11 bases separating them.

This clone was detected only once. The rearrangement joins TRBV9 to TRBJ2-7, with a tentative D call TRBD2 (6 bases). Looked up from germline, CDR1 is SGDLS and CDR2 is YYNGEE. V dropped 0 bases and J dropped 7 bases, with 11 bases sitting between them. The length of the CDR3 is 13 residues. The CDR3 spells CASSVGGTGEQYF. CDR3 bases: TGTGCCAGCAGCGTAGGGGGGACTGGTGAGCAGTACTTC.

This chain connects TRBV5-4 to TRBJ2-7; 14 bases agree with TRBD2. Germline V gene data show CDR1 as SGHNT and CDR2 as YYREEE (reference sequence). The J segment lost 2 bases and the V segment lost 4 bases, leaving 5 bases of the junction unmatched. The CDR3 totals 16 residues. CDR3 DNA sequence: TGTGCCAGCAGCCCCGGGACTAGCGGGGGAACCTACGAGCAGTACTTC. Protein sequence: CASSPGTSGGTYEQYF.

This chain links TRBV5-5 with TRBJ1-5, with D unclear. CDR1 is SGHKS and CDR2 is YYEKEE in the germline V gene (reference sequence). The ends were cut back, 4 bases at V and 1 base at J, with 12 bases in the middle. The CDR3 loop spans 15 amino acids. Written as DNA, the CDR3 is TGTGCCAGCAGCCACACAGAGATGAGCAATCAGCCCCAGCATTTT. Protein sequence: CASSHTEMSNQPQHF. The whole variable domain, filled in from reference TRBV5-5 and TRBJ1-5, reads DAGVTQSPTHLIKTRGQQVTLRCSPISGHKSVSWYQQVLGQGPQFIFQYYEKEERGRGNFPDRFSARQFPNYSSELNVNALLLGDSALYLCASSHTEMSNQPQHFGDGTRLSIL.

V and J are TRBV19 and TRBJ2-6, with 7 bases identical to TRBD1. The CDR3 runs 20 residues. J lost 0 bases, V lost 3 bases, and 14 bases had no gene match. Per germline, CDR1 LNHDA and CDR2 SQIVND (reference sequence). CDR3 sequence (DNA): TGTGCCAGTAGTATGTTCGGGTGGGACAGACCAAACTCTGGGGCCAACGTCCTGACTTTC. This gives the protein CASSMFGWDRPNSGANVLTF.

This rearrangement joins TRBV19 to TRBJ2-1; 11 bases are a match to TRBD2. Per the germline V gene, CDR1 is LNHDA and CDR2 is SQIVND (reference sequence). The CDR3 runs to 16 residues. V shed 5 bases and J 1 base; nucleotides not matched to a gene: 4. The CDR3 DNA reads as TGTGCCAGTAGTTGGGGACTAGCGGAGTCCTACAATGAGCAGTTCTTC. As protein: CASSWGLAESYNEQFF.

This clone was recorded a few times. This chain links TRBV5-1 with TRBJ1-4; possible D gene TRBD1, 6 bases. Trimming took 4 bases from V and 0 from J, leaving 10 bases between them. There are 15 residues in the CDR3. The germline V gene has CDR1 SGHRS and CDR2 YFSETQ. The CDR3: CASSPGDSTNEKLFF. The CDR3 DNA reads as TGCGCCAGCAGCCCAGGGGATTCAACTAATGAAAAACTGTTTTTT.

The rearrangement links TRBV6-1 to TRBJ1-3; D gene unclear. Trimming pared 3 bases from V and 0 bases from J, leaving 9 bases between. Germline CDR1 MNHNS, CDR2 SASEGT. The CDR3 spans 15 residues. The CDR3: CASSELAVSGNTIYF. The CDR3, as DNA: TGTGCCAGCAGTGAGTTAGCCGTCTCTGGAAACACCATATATTTT.

This clone occurred once. The chain has TRBV30 and TRBJ2-1; TRBD1 agrees at 9 bases. The CDR3 has 14 residues. J was trimmed by 7 bases and V by 0 bases; bases with no gene match: 4. Germline CDR1 is GTSNPN and CDR2 is SVGIG (reference sequence). This CDR3 is CAWSVLQGANEQFF. The CDR3 nucleotides read TGTGCCTGGAGTGTACTACAGGGGGCTAATGAGCAGTTCTTC.

This clone was detected once. This rearrangement joins TRBV5-1 to TRBJ2-5; 9 positions match TRBD1. CDR1 and CDR2 from the germline V gene are SGHRS and YFSETQ. This CDR3 spans 15 amino acids. The V and J ends lost 3 bases and 0 bases, in that order; junction bases with no gene match: 3. The CDR3 coding sequence is TGCGCCAGCAGCTCCGGGGACAGGGACCAAGAGACCCAGTACTTC. Protein: CASSSGDRDQETQYF.

V and J are TRBV5-6 and TRBJ2-7, with a weak D call TRBD2 (5 bases). The CDR3 sequence is 13 residues long. Germline CDR1 reads SGHDT; CDR2 reads YYEEEE. Trimming pared 5 bases from V and 4 bases from J, leaving 13 bases between. In nucleotides, the CDR3 is TGTGCCAGCAGTTCTTTGGAGCGGTACGAGCAGTACTTC. This sequence encodes CASSSLERYEQYF.

The gene calls are TRBV7-2 and TRBJ1-2; the match to TRBD1 covers 11 bases. CDR3 length: 14 residues. V gave up 5 bases and J gave up 6 bases; unmatched junction bases: 5. Looked up from germline, CDR1 is SGHTA and CDR2 is FQGNSA. Here the CDR3 reads CASSQDRGRDGYTF. CDR3 sequence (DNA): TGTGCCAGCAGCCAGGACAGGGGGCGAGATGGCTACACCTTC.

The chain combines TRBV5-1 with TRBJ1-5; D is undetermined. Germline V gene data show CDR1 as SGHRS and CDR2 as YFSETQ. This CDR3 contains 13 residues. The ends were cut back, 4 bases at V and 4 bases at J, with 9 bases in the middle. This chain's CDR3 is CASSGGVNQPQHF. CDR3 nucleotides: TGCGCCAGCAGCGGCGGAGTTAATCAGCCCCAGCATTTT.

The CDR3 DNA reads TGTGCCAGTAGTACGTGGGGGGGCATCAACACTGAAGCTTTCTTT. As protein: CASSTWGGINTEAFF. The rearrangement links TRBV19 to TRBJ1-1; tentatively, D is TRBD1 (6 bases). There are 15 residues in the CDR3. The V gene lost 4 bases and the J gene lost 2 bases, with 14 bases spanning the gap. The germline gives CDR1 LNHDA, CDR2 SQIVND (reference sequence).

The chain has TRBV28 and TRBJ1-5; D not resolved. The CDR3 has 14 amino acids. Germline CDR1 reads MDHEN; CDR2 reads SYDVKM. The germline V and J ends were trimmed by 0 bases and 3 bases, with 6 bases remaining between them. CDR3 sequence (DNA): TGTGCCAGCAGTTTATGGCAGGACAATCAGCCCCAGCATTTT. Residues: CASSLWQDNQPQHF.

The chain couples TRBV11-2 to TRBJ2-7, with 11 bases aligning to TRBD1. Germline lookup yields CDR1 SGHAT and CDR2 FQNNGV. The CDR3 runs 16 residues. Germline trimming cut 10 bases from V and 4 bases from J; bases unmatched to any gene: 15. Written as DNA, the CDR3 is TGTGCCACCTCCCCCTCCGGGGACAGGGGGGGATACGAGCAGTACTTC. It is translated as CATSPSGDRGGYEQYF.

The chain couples TRBV9 to TRBJ1-2; perhaps TRBD1 as D (5 bases). The CDR3 spans 12 residues. V lost 2 bases, J lost 4 bases, and 6 bases lay in between. CDR1 is SGDLS, CDR2 YYNGEE, per germline. The CDR3 sequence: CASSVDSYGYTF. CDR3 DNA sequence: TGTGCCAGCAGCGTCGACAGCTATGGCTACACCTTC.

The V call is TRBV28, the J call TRBJ2-7; TRBD1 is a possible D gene (6 bases). The CDR3 spans 16 residues. Trimming left V 5 bases short and J 1 base short, with 18 bases between. In germline, CDR1 is MDHEN, CDR2 SYDVKM. Here the CDR3 DNA reads TGTGCCAGCAGTAACCGGGTGGGGGCCAGTTCCTACGAGCAGTACTTC. It is translated as CASSNRVGASSYEQYF. Full variable domain (outside the CDR3, taken from reference TRBV28 and TRBJ2-7): DVKVTQSSRYLVKRTGEKVFLECVQDMDHENMFWYRQDPGLGLRLIYFSYDVKMKEKGDIPEGYSVSREKKERFSLILESASTNQTSMYLCASSNRVGASSYEQYFGPGTRLTVT.